The 10 T cell receptor beta chains listed next were all sequenced from one sample in a study of T-cell memory formation after mild COVID-19. TCRdb re-called the 5' RACE reads with MiXCR, one entry per CDR3 protein. The repertoire includes some 450,000 distinct CDR3 sequences, roughly 18% of them detected once, and 20% to 25% sits in the top ten. The sequencing input was PBMCs or a T cell subset sorted from them (not recorded which). These receptors originate from a man younger than 35 who had mild COVID-19 (a few samples of this study predate the infection). Cell type and time point are not known.

This sequence joins TRBV12-3 or TRBV12-4 and TRBJ1-2, with D unclear. With 3 bases removed from V and 5 bases from J, the gap between germline ends came to 13 bases. CDR3 length: 14 residues. The CDR3 region is CASSLVVEVYGYTF. CDR3 sequence (DNA): TGTGCCAGCAGTTTGGTGGTGGAGGTATATGGCTACACCTTC.

The CDR3 protein is CSAGGADGNYGYTF. The DNA of the CDR3 is TGCAGTGCTGGGGGGGCCGACGGAAACTATGGCTACACCTTC. V gene TRBV20-1 combines with J gene TRBJ1-2; tentative D call: TRBD1 (6 bases). This CDR3 is 14 amino acids long. Germline lookup yields CDR1 DFQATT and CDR2 SNEGSKA (reference sequence). Trimming shortened V by 5 bases and J by 2 bases, and 15 bases separated the two germline ends.

This clonotype showed up just a few times. The chain uses TRBV6-6 and TRBJ2-7, with D possibly being TRBD2 (5 bases). CDR1 and CDR2 (germline): MNHNY, SVGAGI (reference sequence). The CDR3 extends over 13 amino acids. As DNA, the CDR3 is TGTGCGAGTGTCTTTCCGGGGAAGTACGAGCAGTACTTC. It encodes CASVFPGKYEQYF.

The table lists this clonotype with a few counts. This chain links TRBV5-1 with TRBJ2-3; the match to TRBD2 covers 12 bases. The CDR3 sequence is 16 residues long. Germline CDR1 SGHRS, CDR2 YFSETQ. J gave up 7 bases and V 1 base, and 7 bases lay outside the gene matches. The CDR3 spells CASSLTSGGSRNTQYF. The CDR3 nucleotides are TGCGCCAGCAGCTTGACTAGCGGGGGGTCCAGGAATACGCAGTATTTT. Filled out from reference TRBV5-1 and TRBJ2-3, the complete variable domain reads KAGVTQTPRYLIKTRGQQVTLSCSPISGHRSVSWYQQTPGQGLQFLFEYFSETQRNKGNFPGRFSGRQFSNSRSEMNVSTLELGDSALYLCASSLTSGGSRNTQYFGPGTRLTVL.

This clonotype was counted only a few times. V and J are TRBV7-6 and TRBJ2-5; D is unclear. Looked up from germline, CDR1 is SGHVS and CDR2 is FNYEAQ. This CDR3 comprises 13 residues. V was cut by 10 bases and J by 4 bases, with 16 bases left in between. CDR3 bases: TGTGCCACCATGCGGATGGTGGGAGAGACCCAGTACTTC. Protein: CATMRMVGETQYF.

J is TRBJ2-1 and V is TRBV6-5, with D perhaps matching TRBD2 (6 bases). V lost 5 bases, J lost 4 bases, and 12 bases lay in between. The CDR3 is 14 residues long. CDR1 and CDR2 (germline): MNHEY, SVGAGI. Here the CDR3 reads CASSRTDYYNEQFF. The CDR3 DNA follows: TGTGCCAGCAGTCGGACGGACTATTACAATGAGCAGTTCTTC.

The chain combines TRBV6-2 or TRBV6-3 with TRBJ2-2, with 7 bases identical to TRBD1. Germline V lookup: CDR1 MNHEY, CDR2 SVGEGT. Germline trimming cut 8 bases from V and 3 bases from J; bases unmatched to any gene: 6. The CDR3 extends over 14 amino acids. The CDR3 nucleotides read TGTGCCAGCTCCGGGACAGAACACACCGGGGAGCTGTTTTTT. Its protein is CASSGTEHTGELFF.

This clonotype was found a few times. The genes are TRBV27 and TRBJ2-3, with 8 bases lining up with TRBD1. This CDR3 spans 14 amino acids. Germline V gives CDR1 MNHEY, CDR2 SMNVEV (reference sequence). J was trimmed by 11 bases and V by 6 bases; bases with no gene match: 13. The CDR3 here is CASSNTGQGDGQYF. CDR3 in DNA: TGTGCCAGCAGCAACACTGGACAGGGCGATGGGCAGTATTTT.

This clonotype has a handful of counts. The CDR3 region has the DNA TGTGCCAGCAGCTCCTCCAGAAATTCACCCCTCCACTTT. Its protein is CASSSSRNSPLHF. This chain joins TRBV7-2 and TRBJ1-6, with unresolved D. Germline CDR1 SGHTA, CDR2 FQGNSA. The CDR3 consists of 13 residues. V dropped 4 bases and J dropped 7 bases, with 8 bases sitting between them.

The CDR3 nucleotides are TGCGCCAGCAGCTTGGGTTTGGCCACTGAAGCTTTCTTT. The encoded protein is CASSLGLATEAFF. The chain links TRBV5-1 to TRBJ1-1; no clear D. CDR3 length: 13 amino acids. With 0 bases removed from V and 4 bases from J, the gap between germline ends came to 7 bases. Germline V lookup: CDR1 SGHRS, CDR2 YFSETQ. The complete variable domain, with remaining parts taken from reference TRBV5-1 and TRBJ1-1, reads KAGVTQTPRYLIKTRGQQVTLSCSPISGHRSVSWYQQTPGQGLQFLFEYFSETQRNKGNFPGRFSGRQFSNSRSEMNVSTLELGDSALYLCASSLGLATEAFFGQGTRLTVV.